Following are 32 T cell receptor beta chains from one sample sequenced in a study of blood T cell repertoires in COVID-19. Some clones are missing from TCRdb's copy, which holds only in-frame ones; the method was immunoSEQ multiplex PCR. The sample records some 240,000 clones, 60% to 85% being singletons. The sample consisted of peripheral blood. Receptors were obtained from a woman aged 70 to 79 with acute or convalescent COVID-19.

V is TRBV5-1 and J is TRBJ2-1; 9 bases agree with TRBD2. The CDR3 has 16 residues. Germline V gives CDR1 SGHRS, CDR2 YFSETQ. Trimming took 1 base from V and 4 from J; bases not matched to a gene: 6. CDR3 sequence (DNA): TGCGCCAGCAGCTTGCCGGGTAGCGGGGGATACAATGAGCAGTTCTTC. Its protein is CASSLPGSGGYNEQFF.

The chain has TRBV4-3 and TRBJ2-3, with D possibly being TRBD1 (6 bases). Germline V lookup: CDR1 LGHNA, CDR2 YSLEER. The CDR3 has 14 residues. The V end was cut by 4 bases, the J end by 0 bases, with 8 bases between. The CDR3 reads CASSRTGSTDTQYF. In DNA, the CDR3 is TGCGCCAGCAGCCGAACAGGGAGCACAGATACGCAGTATTTT.

This CDR3 is CASSQPGQKTEAFF. CDR3 DNA sequence: TGCGCCAGCAGCCAACCGGGACAGAAGACTGAAGCTTTCTTT. V is TRBV4-1 and J is TRBJ1-1; 7 bases match TRBD1. The CDR3 covers 14 residues. The germline gives CDR1 MGHRA, CDR2 YSYEKL. V shed 2 bases and J 5 bases; nucleotides not matched to a gene: 5.

The chain combines TRBV18 with TRBJ1-1; 9 positions match TRBD1. The germline CDR1 and CDR2 sequences are KGHSH and LQKENI. V lost 7 bases and J lost 1; bases outside the gene matches: 1. The CDR3 runs 13 residues. The CDR3, as DNA: TGTGCCAGCTTGGACAGGGGGAACACTGAAGCTTTCTTT. Amino acid sequence: CASLDRGNTEAFF.

V is TRBV20-1 and J is TRBJ2-7; 14 bases fit TRBD2. V gave up 3 bases and J gave up 6 bases; unmatched junction bases: 13. This CDR3 has 17 residues. Germline-derived CDR1 and CDR2 are DFQATT and SNEGSKA (reference sequence). The CDR3 DNA is TGCAGTGCTAGTAGCGCGACTAGCGGGGGGGGCCTATTCGAGCAGTACTTC. Its translation is CSASSATSGGGLFEQYF.

On this clone itself: The sample has other DNA sequences that encode this CDR3 too. The V and J genes are TRBV6-5 and TRBJ2-5; D perhaps matches TRBD2 (5 bases). Germline CDR1 reads MNHEY; CDR2 reads SVGAGI. The CDR3 runs to 13 residues. V lost 5 bases and J lost 5, with 12 bases in between. The CDR3 DNA is TGTGCCAGCAGTCGAGGACTGGGGGAGACCCAGTACTTC. This gives the protein CASSRGLGETQYF.

V gene TRBV2 combines with J gene TRBJ2-1; 11 positions match TRBD2. The CDR3 is 14 amino acids. Germline CDR1 and CDR2: SNHLY and FYNNEI. The V segment lost 5 bases and the J segment 6 bases; nucleotides outside the gene matches: 3. CDR3 DNA sequence: TGTGCCAGCAGTCGGGGGACTAGCGGCAATGAGCAGTTCTTC. Amino acid sequence: CASSRGTSGNEQFF.

The rearrangement uses TRBV6-5 and TRBJ2-1; the match to TRBD2 covers 11 bases. The germline gives CDR1 MNHEY, CDR2 SVGAGI. This CDR3 comprises 15 residues. The V and J ends lost 4 bases and 7 bases, in that order; junction bases with no gene match: 6. The CDR3 nucleotides are TGTGCCAGCAGTTTACTAGCGGGGGCCTTAAATGAGCAGTTCTTC. This sequence encodes CASSLLAGALNEQFF.

V usage is TRBV27 and J usage is TRBJ1-3; 7 bases are shared with TRBD1. Germline V gene lookup returns CDR1 MNHEY and CDR2 SMNVEV (reference sequence). Trimming cost V 7 bases and J 3 bases; bases outside gene matches: 12. This CDR3 region has 16 residues. This chain's CDR3 is CASKIPDRDGGNTIYF. The CDR3 nucleotides read TGTGCCAGCAAAATCCCAGACAGGGATGGTGGAAACACCATATATTTT.

The CDR3 loop reads CASSPMTGVGEQFF. The CDR3 DNA is TGTGCCAGCAGCCCTATGACAGGGGTCGGAGAGCAGTTCTTC. The rearrangement uses TRBV14 and TRBJ2-1, with 8 positions matching TRBD1. This CDR3 has 14 amino acids. The V gene end was trimmed by 4 bases and the J gene end by 10 bases; junction bases not matched to a gene: 9. Germline CDR1 is SGHDN and CDR2 is FVKESK.

The chain employs TRBV19 and TRBJ1-1; D gene unclear. This CDR3 comprises 16 residues. Germline V lookup: CDR1 LNHDA, CDR2 SQIVND (reference sequence). The V and J ends lost 3 bases and 1 base respectively, with 15 bases between them. The CDR3 bases are TGTGCCAGTAGTATTCGGTCGTCGGGTAAGAACACTGAAGCTTTCTTT. Residues: CASSIRSSGKNTEAFF.

The chain employs TRBV4-1 and TRBJ2-5; TRBD1 matches 8 bases. This CDR3 spans 18 amino acids. Germline CDR1 and CDR2: MGHRA and YSYEKL. V shed 1 base, J shed 2 bases, and the junction held 12 bases outside the gene matches. CDR3 bases: TGCGCCAGCAGCCAAGCGGATTACGGGACAGGAATACAAGAGACCCAGTACTTC. Amino acids: CASSQADYGTGIQETQYF.

There are a few counts of this clone. The chain combines TRBV14 with TRBJ2-5; perhaps TRBD2 as D (7 bases). The germline gives CDR1 SGHDN, CDR2 FVKESK. The CDR3 spans 13 residues. V was trimmed by 4 bases and J by 7 bases, leaving 13 bases between them. The DNA for the CDR3 is TGTGCCAGCAGCCTCGGGGGGCAGTGGACCCAGTACTTC. It specifies CASSLGGQWTQYF. Filled out from reference TRBV14 and TRBJ2-5, the complete variable domain reads EAGVTQFPSHSVIEKGQTVTLRCDPISGHDNLYWYRRVMGKEIKFLLHFVKESKQDESGMPNNRFLAERTGGTYSTLKVQPAELEDSGVYFCASSLGGQWTQYFGPGTRLLVL.

This rearrangement joins TRBV3-1 (or the pseudogene TRBV3-2) to TRBJ2-1, with D possibly TRBD2 on 5 matching bases. Deletions cut 4 bases from V and 8 bases from J, with 24 bases between. This CDR3 contains 17 residues. Germline V lookup: CDR1 LGHDT, CDR2 YNNKEL (reference sequence). In nucleotides, the CDR3 is TGTGCCAGCAGCCTTGGGGAACATCCCGGGGTTGAGGATGAGCAGTTCTTC. Its protein product is CASSLGEHPGVEDEQFF.

J is TRBJ2-7 and V is TRBV11-1; TRBD2 matches at 7 bases. The CDR3 covers 13 residues. Germline V gene lookup returns CDR1 SGHAT and CDR2 FQDESV (reference sequence). V lost 4 bases, J lost 3 bases, and 3 bases stayed unmatched. This CDR3 reads CASSSGGFYEQYF. The CDR3 DNA is TGTGCCAGCAGCTCGGGGGGTTTCTACGAGCAGTACTTC.

This rearrangement joins TRBV29-1 to TRBJ1-5; TRBD1 might be the D (6 bases). Germline CDR1 and CDR2: SQVTM and ANQGSEA. The CDR3 has 12 amino acids. Trimming pared 4 bases from V and 7 bases from J, leaving 11 bases between. CDR3: CSVGDTMQPQHF. The CDR3 DNA sequence: TGCAGCGTTGGGGACACTATGCAGCCCCAGCATTTT.

Here the CDR3 reads CASSMSSGQSPLHF. For the CDR3, the DNA is TGTGCCAGCAGCATGTCGTCAGGGCAATCACCCCTCCACTTT. V is TRBV3-1 (or the pseudogene TRBV3-2) and J is TRBJ1-6; a possible D gene is TRBD1 (5 bases). The CDR3 contains 14 residues. CDR1 is LGHDT and CDR2 is YNNKEL in the germline V gene (reference sequence). The ends were cut back, 5 bases at V and 10 bases at J, with 15 bases in the middle.

In its sample, this clone was seen a few times. This chain links TRBV11-3 with TRBJ2-5; TRBD1 matches 11 bases. Trimming took 6 bases from V and 5 from J; bases not matched to a gene: 5. The germline V gene has CDR1 SGHNT and CDR2 YENEEA. The CDR3 sequence is 14 residues long. In DNA, the CDR3 is TGTGCCAGCAGTCGGACAGGGGGCGTCGAGACCCAGTACTTC. Amino acids: CASSRTGGVETQYF.

CDR3 sequence (DNA): TGTGCCAGCAGCGTAGACGCTAGCGGGGGCCTTTACAATGAGCAGTTCTTC. Translated, it gives CASSVDASGGLYNEQFF. The rearrangement joins TRBV9 to TRBJ2-1; TRBD2 matches at 10 bases. The CDR3 contains 17 residues. Germline V gives CDR1 SGDLS, CDR2 YYNGEE. V was clipped by 0 bases and J by 4 bases; unmatched bases: 7.

The rearrangement links TRBV21-1 to TRBJ1-5; the table calls TRBD1, which could not be checked here. TRBV21-1 is noted as a pseudogene. The CDR3 runs 14 residues. The CDR3 DNA is TGTGCCAGCAGCCTCAGACAGTTCAATCAGCCCCAGCATTTT. Translating gives CASSLRQFNQPQHF.

The J gene is TRBJ2-3, the V gene TRBV6-5; tentative D call: TRBD1 (6 bases). Germline-derived CDR1 and CDR2 are MNHEY and SVGAGI. This CDR3 has 15 amino acids. Trimming stripped 4 bases from V and 4 bases from J, with 15 bases between. The CDR3 loop is CASSSAGVRADTQYF. The CDR3 nucleotides are TGTGCCAGCAGTTCCGCAGGGGTGCGTGCAGATACGCAGTATTTT.

The genes are TRBV7-2 and TRBJ2-3, with 8 bases fitting TRBD2. Germline lookup yields CDR1 SGHTA and CDR2 FQGNSA. The CDR3 has 15 amino acids. Germline trimming cut 3 bases from V and 4 bases from J; bases unmatched to any gene: 6. CDR3 residues: CASSLSGGASDTQYF. In nucleotides, the CDR3 is TGTGCCAGCAGCTTGTCGGGGGGGGCATCAGATACGCAGTATTTT.

The genes are TRBV5-5 and TRBJ2-7; 8 nucleotides line up with TRBD1. V lost 1 base to trimming and J lost 2 bases; unmatched junction nucleotides: 5. Germline lookup yields CDR1 SGHKS and CDR2 YYEKEE (reference sequence). CDR3 size: 15 residues. CDR3 DNA: TGTGCCAGCAGCTTGAACGGACAGGGACCCTACGAGCAGTACGTC. Encoded protein: CASSLNGQGPYEQYV.

J is TRBJ1-2 and V is TRBV3-1 (or the pseudogene TRBV3-2); 12 bases match TRBD1. CDR3 size: 15 residues. J lost 4 bases, V lost 4 bases, and 4 bases had no gene match. The germline gives CDR1 LGHDT, CDR2 YNNKEL (reference sequence). The CDR3 DNA follows: TGTGCCAGCAGCCGCGGGACAGGGGGCATCTATGGCTACACCTTC. This translates into CASSRGTGGIYGYTF.

The chain couples TRBV11-2 to TRBJ2-5; TRBD2 matches at 7 bases. The V and J ends lost 0 bases and 4 bases, in that order; junction bases with no gene match: 2. Per germline, CDR1 SGHAT and CDR2 FQNNGV. This CDR3 region has 14 residues. CDR3 sequence (DNA): TGTGCCAGCAGCTTAGACCAGCGGGGAGAGACCCAGTACTTC. It is translated as CASSLDQRGETQYF.

This chain links TRBV6-5 with TRBJ2-1; 8 bases align to TRBD2. The CDR3 extends over 16 amino acids. V dropped 0 bases and J dropped 3; count of bases not matched to a gene: 4. Looked up from germline, CDR1 is MNHEY and CDR2 is SVGAGI. As DNA, the CDR3 is TGTGCCAGCAGTTACTCGACCCTAGCGGGCTACAATGAGCAGTTCTTC. Its protein is CASSYSTLAGYNEQFF.

This rearrangement joins TRBV3-1 (or the pseudogene TRBV3-2) to TRBJ2-7; D is unresolved. The germline V and J ends were trimmed by 0 bases and 8 bases, with 8 bases remaining between them. CDR1 is LGHDT and CDR2 is YNNKEL in the germline V gene (reference sequence). The CDR3 runs to 12 residues. The chain's CDR3 is CASSQDRVKQYF. As DNA, the CDR3 is TGTGCCAGCAGCCAAGATCGAGTAAAGCAGTACTTC.

The J gene is TRBJ2-3, the V gene TRBV27; 14 bases align to TRBD2. Trimming cost V 4 bases and J 2 bases; bases outside gene matches: 5. Germline V lookup: CDR1 MNHEY, CDR2 SMNVEV (reference sequence). CDR3 size: 17 residues. The CDR3 sequence: CASSSGTSGGYTDTQYF. The CDR3 DNA reads TGTGCCAGCAGTTCAGGGACTAGCGGGGGCTACACAGATACGCAGTATTTT.

This chain uses TRBV7-2 with TRBJ2-1; 11 positions agree with TRBD2. The CDR3 is 15 amino acids. Germline V gives CDR1 SGHTA, CDR2 FQGNSA. V shed 4 bases and J 3 bases; nucleotides not matched to a gene: 2. CDR3 bases: TGTGCCAGCAGCTCCCTAGCGGGGGGCTACAATGAGCAGTTCTTC. It is translated as CASSSLAGGYNEQFF.

V gene TRBV24-1 combines with J gene TRBJ2-1, with 10 bases that match TRBD2. CDR3 length equals 16 residues. The ends lost 4 bases at V and 4 bases at J; junction bases unmatched: 6. Germline assignment: CDR1 KGHDR and CDR2 SFDVKD. The CDR3 region has the DNA TGTGCCACCAGTGACACCAGCGGGGGGGGTTACAATGAGCAGTTCTTC. This encodes CATSDTSGGGYNEQFF.

This sequence joins TRBV6-2 or TRBV6-3 and TRBJ2-2, with D perhaps matching TRBD2 (5 bases). Germline assignment: CDR1 MNHEY and CDR2 SVGEGT. V was shortened by 2 bases and J by 5 bases, with 21 bases between the two germline ends. The CDR3 covers 18 residues. This CDR3 is CASSYGELSGSSTGELFF. CDR3 bases: TGTGCCAGCAGTTACGGGGAGCTTTCCGGGTCCTCTACCGGGGAGCTGTTTTTT.

The gene calls are TRBV13 and TRBJ1-1; 8 nucleotides agree with TRBD1. The CDR3 has 16 amino acids. From germline, CDR1 is PRHDT and CDR2 FYEKMQ (reference sequence). J was trimmed by 5 bases and V by 5 bases; bases with no gene match: 13. CDR3 region: CASSASSGQGLTEAFF. CDR3 nucleotide sequence: TGTGCCAGCAGCGCATCCTCCGGACAGGGACTGACTGAAGCTTTCTTT.